Listed below are T cell receptor beta chains from one sample, sequenced in a study of cytomegalovirus exposure and HLA in healthy donors. Some clones are missing from TCRdb's copy, which holds only in-frame ones; the method was immunoSEQ multiplex PCR. The data show about 160,000 clones, around 80% seen once. Source material: PBMCs. All receptors derive from a man aged 40-49 years in good health and CMV-seronegative. CDR3s include the opening cysteine and the closing phenylalanine or tryptophan. The D gene is left open where the match is weak. Some rows mark clone size as missing; the rest say once, few, many or name a class of expanded clone.

>TRBV5-1|NA|TRBJ1-1|NA
CASSLRGNTEAFF
TGCGCCAGCAGCTTGAGGGGGAACACTGAAGCTTTCTTT
>TRBV5-1|NA|TRBJ1-1|NA
CASSLTGGRREVDTEAFF
TGCGCCAGCAGCTTGACCGGGGGGCGCAGGGAGGTGGACACTGAAGCTTTCTTT
>TRBV19|NA|TRBJ1-1|NA
CASSIVSGRGTEAFF
TGTGCCAGTAGTATAGTTTCCGGGCGGGGGACTGAAGCTTTCTTT
>TRBV7-9|NA|TRBJ1-1|NA
CASSLVPPRNTEAFF
TGTGCCAGCAGCTTAGTCCCCCCCAGGAACACTGAAGCTTTCTTT
>TRBV10-1|TRBD2|TRBJ2-3|few
CASGTSGSTDTQYF
TGCGCCAGTGGGACTAGCGGCAGCACAGATACGCAGTATTTT
>TRBV5-4|TRBD2|TRBJ2-1|NA
CASSLGTSGTYNEQFF
TGTGCCAGCAGCTTGGGTACTAGCGGGACCTACAATGAGCAGTTCTTC
>TRBV6-1|NA|TRBJ2-1|NA
CASRKTGADEQFF
TGTGCCAGCAGGAAGACAGGAGCGGATGAGCAGTTCTTC
>TRBV30|TRBD1|TRBJ1-4|NA
CAWRLGGQEKLFF
TGTGCCTGGAGACTAGGGGGCCAGGAAAAACTGTTTTTT
>TRBV7-2|TRBD2|TRBJ2-2|NA
CANLAGVGTGELFF
TGTGCCAACCTAGCGGGAGTGGGCACCGGGGAGCTGTTTTTT
>TRBV4-2|NA|TRBJ2-2|NA
CASSLDTFTGELFF
TGTGCCAGCAGCCTCGACACATTCACCGGGGAGCTGTTTTTT
>TRBV9|NA|TRBJ1-1|NA
CASSVVEGWENTEAFF
TGTGCCAGCAGCGTAGTGGAGGGGTGGGAGAACACTGAAGCTTTCTTT
>TRBV7-9|NA|TRBJ1-4|NA
CASSPAGYDEKLFF
TGTGCCAGCAGCCCGGCAGGGTATGATGAAAAACTGTTTTTT
>TRBV6-1|NA|TRBJ2-2|NA
CASSTTRSGELFF
TGTGCCAGCAGTACCACTAGGTCGGGGGAGCTGTTTTTT
>TRBV5-1|TRBD2|TRBJ2-3|NA
CASMVVSAGGPSDTQYF
TGCGCCAGCATGGTGGTTTCGGCGGGAGGGCCATCAGATACGCAGTATTTT
>TRBV2|TRBD2|TRBJ2-3|NA
CASSGRLAGVPTDTQYF
TGTGCCAGCAGTGGGAGACTAGCGGGAGTCCCCACAGATACGCAGTATTTT
>TRBV2|NA|TRBJ1-1|NA
CASSKGVLNTEAFF
TGTGCCAGCAGCAAAGGGGTCTTGAACACTGAAGCTTTCTTT
>TRBV5-1|TRBD1|TRBJ2-2|once
CASSQGQGNTGELFF
TGCGCCAGCAGTCAAGGACAGGGTAACACCGGGGAGCTGTTTTTT
>TRBV18|NA|TRBJ2-3|NA
CASSPPSRTDTQYF
TGTGCCAGCTCACCACCAAGCCGCACAGATACGCAGTATTTT
>TRBV29-1|NA|TRBJ2-4|few
CSVVAGVIGIQYF
TGCAGCGTTGTCGCAGGGGTAATTGGGATTCAGTACTTC
>TRBV28|TRBD2|TRBJ2-1|NA
CASSPTSGRNEQFF
TGTGCCAGCAGCCCGACTAGCGGGAGAAATGAGCAGTTCTTC
>TRBV28|TRBD1|TRBJ1-5|NA
CASSLGAGGLQGPTQPQHF
TGTGCCAGCAGTTTAGGGGCAGGGGGCCTCCAGGGCCCTACTCAGCCCCAGCATTTT
>TRBV18|TRBD1|TRBJ2-7|once
CASSPLGTGPHEQYF
TGTGCCAGCTCACCATTGGGGACAGGTCCCCACGAGCAGTACTTC
>TRBV9|NA|TRBJ2-3|NA
CASSVELLGGSTDTQYF
TGTGCCAGCAGCGTAGAGCTCCTCGGGGGATCCACAGATACGCAGTATTTT
>TRBV6-6|TRBD1|TRBJ1-1|NA
CASTEGRGRTEAFF
TGTGCCAGCACCGAAGGAAGGGGGCGCACTGAAGCTTTCTTT
>TRBV6-5|TRBD1|TRBJ2-5|NA
CASSHDREIKTQYF
TGTGCCAGCAGCCATGACAGGGAAATCAAGACCCAGTACTTC
>TRBV7-8|NA|TRBJ1-2|NA
CASSLAAGKNYGYTF
TGTGCCAGCAGCTTAGCTGCAGGGAAGAACTATGGCTACACCTTC
>TRBV25-1|NA|TRBJ2-1|NA
CASSSDSYNEQFF
TGTGCCAGCAGTTCAGATTCCTACAATGAGCAGTTCTTC
>TRBV19|NA|TRBJ1-2|NA
CASSPGARTYGYTF
TGTGCCAGTTCCCCGGGAGCCAGAACCTATGGCTACACCTTC
>TRBV20-1|NA|TRBJ2-5|NA
CSVRTTGPLDF
TGCAGTGTTAGAACGACAGGCCCCTTGGACTTC
>TRBV11-3|NA|TRBJ2-5|once
CASSPGELANQETQYF
TGTGCCAGCAGCCCGGGGGAGTTAGCGAACCAAGAGACCCAGTACTTC
>TRBV2|TRBD2|TRBJ2-1|NA
CASSRTRTSGFDNEQFF
TGTGCCAGCAGTCGGACAAGGACTAGCGGGTTCGACAATGAGCAGTTCTTC
>TRBV7-8|NA|TRBJ2-1|NA
CASSLSAGVYNEQFF
TGTGCCAGCAGCTTATCCGCTGGAGTATACAATGAGCAGTTCTTC
>TRBV6-1|TRBD1|TRBJ2-1|NA
CASRPGQEYNEQFF
TGTGCCAGCAGGCCGGGACAGGAGTACAATGAGCAGTTCTTC
>TRBV5-1|NA|TRBJ2-1|NA
CASSSVPDWDNEQFF
TGCGCCAGCAGCTCCGTCCCCGACTGGGACAATGAGCAGTTCTTC
>TRBV25-1|NA|TRBJ2-3|NA
CASSVAASTDTQYF
TGTGCCAGCAGTGTAGCGGCAAGCACAGATACGCAGTATTTT
>TRBV9|NA|TRBJ2-2|NA
CASSVAGGGNTGELFF
TGTGCCAGCAGCGTAGCCGGTGGTGGGAACACCGGGGAGCTGTTTTTT
>TRBV2|NA|TRBJ2-1|few
CASSFVGADNEQFF
TGTGCCAGCAGTTTCGTTGGAGCCGACAATGAGCAGTTCTTC
>TRBV30|NA|TRBJ1-6|NA
CAWTGQGNSPLHF
TGTGCCTGGACCGGGCAGGGGAATTCACCCCTCCACTTT
>TRBV18|NA|TRBJ1-4|NA
CASSPLGWGDNEKLFF
TGTGCCAGCTCACCGCTAGGGTGGGGAGATAATGAAAAACTGTTTTTT
>TRBV7-2|TRBD2|TRBJ2-2|NA
CASSLSGSRTGELFF
TGTGCCAGCAGCTTAAGCGGGAGTAGAACCGGGGAGCTGTTTTTT
>TRBV5-1|TRBD1|TRBJ1-1|NA
CASSLGPGGTEAFF
TGCGCCAGCAGCTTGGGGCCAGGGGGCACTGAAGCTTTCTTT
>TRBV6-5|TRBD1|TRBJ2-2|NA
CASSRDRGSTGELFF
TGTGCCAGCAGTCGAGACAGGGGAAGCACCGGGGAGCTGTTTTTT
>TRBV9|TRBD2|TRBJ2-2|NA
CASSPGLAGETGELFF
TGTGCCAGCAGCCCTGGACTAGCGGGAGAGACCGGGGAGCTGTTTTTT
>TRBV10-1|TRBD1|TRBJ2-7|NA
CASKGQGAGEQYF
TGCGCCAGCAAAGGACAGGGGGCGGGCGAGCAGTACTTC
>TRBV2|NA|TRBJ2-2|NA
CASSEWDTLSGELFF
TGTGCCAGCAGTGAATGGGACACCCTTAGCGGGGAGCTGTTTTTT
>TRBV7-2|NA|TRBJ1-1|NA
CASSPLTEAFF
TGTGCCAGCAGCCCACTCACTGAAGCTTTCTTT
>TRBV19|TRBD2|TRBJ2-7|NA
CASSIGRTSGKYEQYF
TGTGCCAGTAGTATAGGCAGGACTAGCGGAAAATACGAGCAGTACTTC
>TRBV28|NA|TRBJ1-3|NA
CASSLMSGLGNTIYF
TGTGCCAGCAGTTTAATGAGTGGGCTTGGAAACACCATATATTTT